Each of the 20 T cell receptor beta chains below was sequenced from the same sample in a study of Graves' ophthalmopathy and Graves' hyperthyroidism. RNA transcripts provided the template for amplifying TCR beta CDR3 regions. Second-round multiplex PCR came after a first-round RT-PCR that employed HTBI primers. Via MiXCR, TCRdb re-called the multiplex PCR reads, giving one row per CDR3 protein. Found here are approximately 1.2 million distinct CDR3 sequences, 35% to 40% of them singletons; the top ten hold 11%. What was sequenced was peripheral blood or thyroid tissue (not recorded which). Receptors were obtained from an adult man with Graves' hyperthyroidism.

In its sample, this clonotype was seen many times. This chain connects TRBV5-6 to TRBJ1-2; no clear D gene. V lost 0 bases to trimming and J lost 8 bases, with 5 bases between them. Germline CDR1 is SGHDT and CDR2 is YYEEEE. The CDR3 covers 11 residues. The CDR3 protein is CASSLDVGYTF. DNA of the CDR3: TGTGCCAGCAGCTTGGATGTAGGCTACACCTTC. The complete variable domain, with remaining parts taken from reference TRBV5-6 and TRBJ1-2, reads DAGVTQSPTHLIKTRGQQVTLRCSPKSGHDTVSWYQQALGQGPQFIFQYYEEEERQRGNFPDRFSGHQFPNYSSELNVNALLLGDSALYLCASSLDVGYTFGSGTRLTVV.

J is TRBJ2-7 and V is TRBV10-2; 9 nucleotides line up with TRBD2. Trimming removed 2 bases from V and 1 base from J; junction bases left unmatched: 3. This CDR3 is built from 15 residues. CDR1 WSHSY and CDR2 SAAADI come from the germline V gene. CDR3 region: CASSERLAGSYEQYF. As DNA, the CDR3 is TGCGCCAGCAGTGAGCGGCTAGCGGGATCCTACGAGCAGTACTTC.

This clonotype has just one count. J is TRBJ2-7 and V is TRBV25-1; D is tentatively TRBD1 or TRBD2 (6 bases each). The CDR3 spans 18 residues. Trimming removed 1 base at V and 0 bases at J, with 19 bases between. Germline CDR1 MGHDK, CDR2 SYGVNS. Here the CDR3 DNA reads TGTGCCAGCAGTGAATTCCCGGGGCGACGGGGGCACTCCTACGAGCAGTACTTC. Encoded protein: CASSEFPGRRGHSYEQYF.

Many counts were recorded for this clonotype. This chain uses TRBV9 with TRBJ1-6; TRBD1 might be the D (6 bases). V was clipped by 0 bases and J by 6 bases, with 10 bases between them. The CDR3 covers 15 residues. Per germline, CDR1 SGDLS and CDR2 YYNGEE. CDR3 protein: CASSVEGDGNSPLHF. The CDR3 bases are TGTGCCAGCAGCGTAGAGGGGGACGGTAATTCACCCCTCCACTTT.

This clonotype was counted at least ten times. The CDR3, as DNA: TGTGCCAGCAGCGTGGCTAGCGGGAGGACCTACGAGCAGTACTTC. Translating it yields CASSVASGRTYEQYF. The chain uses TRBV9 and TRBJ2-7; the match to TRBD2 covers 11 bases. The ends lost 2 bases at V and 2 bases at J; junction bases unmatched: 3. This CDR3 has 15 amino acids. Germline CDR1 reads SGDLS; CDR2 reads YYNGEE.

This clonotype turned up a few times. J is TRBJ1-5 and V is TRBV12-3 or TRBV12-4, with 9 positions matching TRBD1. J lost 11 bases, V lost 6 bases, and 17 bases had no gene match. The CDR3 totals 16 residues. The CDR3 DNA is TGTGCCAGCAGCCCGGGGACAGGGCCTGATTTATGGTCCCAGCATTTT. Translated, it gives CASSPGTGPDLWSQHF.

This clonotype has a count of ten or more. CDR3 sequence: CASSEGPIGRGYGYTF. DNA for the CDR3: TGTGCCAGCAGTGAAGGACCTATTGGCCGGGGCTATGGCTACACCTTC. This rearrangement joins TRBV2 to TRBJ1-2, with D unclear. CDR3 size: 16 residues. CDR1 and CDR2 (germline): SNHLY, FYNNEI. V lost 1 base, J lost 4 bases, and 16 bases lay in between.

Notes on this clonotype: A much larger clone differs by one base, so this may be a read error. CDR3 amino acids: CATSAQTGDQPQHF. In DNA form, the CDR3 reads TGTGCCACTAGTGCCCAAACAGGGGACCAGCCCCAGCATTTT. The chain is built from TRBV19 and TRBJ1-5; 7 bases map to TRBD1. CDR1 and CDR2 (germline): LNHDA, SQIVND (reference sequence). The CDR3 runs to 14 residues.

This clonotype was observed many times. The CDR3 loop reads CASSLRDAGIEETQYF. CDR3 in DNA: TGTGCCAGTAGTCTCCGGGACGCAGGGATCGAAGAGACCCAGTACTTC. V usage is TRBV19 and J usage is TRBJ2-5; D might be TRBD1 or TRBD2, each matching 5 bases. The V gene lost 5 bases and the J gene lost 3 bases, with 19 bases spanning the gap. The CDR3 consists of 16 residues. From germline, CDR1 is LNHDA and CDR2 SQIVND (reference sequence).

This clonotype was counted many times. The V and J genes are TRBV6-5 and TRBJ2-7; D unresolved. Trimming shortened V by 9 bases and J by 2 bases, and 8 bases separated the two germline ends. This CDR3 spans 11 amino acids. CDR1 is MNHEY and CDR2 is SVGAGI in the germline V gene. This chain's CDR3 is CASFQTYEQYF. Here the CDR3 DNA reads TGTGCCAGTTTCCAAACCTACGAGCAGTACTTC.

The table lists this clonotype with a few counts. The CDR3, as DNA: TGTGCCAGCAGTGAAAGACAGGGGGTATCTGAAGCTTTCTTT. Its protein product is CASSERQGVSEAFF. The chain has TRBV6-5 and TRBJ1-1; 9 bases match TRBD1. The germline gives CDR1 MNHEY, CDR2 SVGAGI. After removal of 5 bases from V and 6 bases from J, the junction contained 7 bases not matched to a gene. This CDR3 spans 14 amino acids.

This clonotype has more than one count but fewer than ten. A junction boundary mismatches the germline segment, possibly from a read error. This chain links TRBV2 with TRBJ1-1; no clear D gene. Germline loops: CDR1 SNHLY, CDR2 FYNNEI. The CDR3 runs 14 residues. CDR3 DNA: TGTGCCTGCAGTGCCCGGACCGGAAACACTGAAGCTTTCTTT. Translating gives CACSARTGNTEAFF.

The rearrangement uses TRBV7-9 and TRBJ1-2; D remains ambiguous. This CDR3 contains 12 residues. Germline V CDR1 and CDR2: SEHNR, FQNEAQ (reference sequence). V gave up 1 base and J gave up 9 bases, with 9 bases separating them. In DNA, the CDR3 is TGTGCCAGCAGCTTAGTATCGCAGCGCTACACCTTC. Translated, it gives CASSLVSQRYTF.

This clonotype appeared many times. The J gene is TRBJ1-5, the V gene TRBV19; D might be TRBD1 (6 bases). Germline-derived CDR1 and CDR2 are LNHDA and SQIVND (reference sequence). The germline V and J ends were trimmed by 5 bases and 4 bases, with 18 bases remaining between them. This CDR3 has 16 residues. The CDR3 DNA is TGTGCCAGTAGTGGCCGCGCAAGGGGGGATAATCAGCCCCAGCATTTT. Translation gives CASSGRARGDNQPQHF. The full variable domain, completed using reference TRBV19 and TRBJ1-5, is DGGITQSPKYLFRKEGQNVTLSCEQNLNHDAMYWYRQDPGQGLRLIYYSQIVNDFQKGDIAEGYSVSREKKESFPLTVTSAQKNPTAFYLCASSGRARGDNQPQHFGDGTRLSIL.

This clonotype was recorded at least ten times. The chain is built from TRBV5-1 and TRBJ2-2, with 12 nucleotides matching TRBD1. CDR1 is SGHRS, CDR2 YFSETQ, per germline. The CDR3 runs to 16 residues. With V trimmed by 3 bases and J by 4 bases, 4 bases remained unmatched. DNA for the CDR3: TGCGCCAGCAGCTGGGGACAGGGGGCCCTCACCGGGGAGCTGTTTTTT. Its protein is CASSWGQGALTGELFF. The full variable domain, rest sourced from reference TRBV5-1 and TRBJ2-2, is KAGVTQTPRYLIKTRGQQVTLSCSPISGHRSVSWYQQTPGQGLQFLFEYFSETQRNKGNFPGRFSGRQFSNSRSEMNVSTLELGDSALYLCASSWGQGALTGELFFGEGSRLTVL.

This clonotype occurred once. A single base separates this from a much larger clone, so it may be a read error. V is TRBV12-3 or TRBV12-4 and J is TRBJ1-6, with D possibly being TRBD1 (6 bases). V dropped 6 bases and J dropped 10 bases, with 16 bases sitting between them. The CDR3 has 14 residues. CDR3 nucleotide sequence: TGTGCCAGCAGCCGTAGGACAGTAGGGTCACCCCTCCACTTT. Translating gives CASSRRTVGSPLHF.

J is TRBJ2-5 and V is TRBV19; 8 bases fit TRBD1. The CDR3 spans 16 residues. V trimming: 5 bases; J trimming: 5 bases; junction bases outside the gene matches: 13. CDR1 is LNHDA and CDR2 is SQIVND in the germline V gene (reference sequence). CDR3 sequence reads: CASSLGQADTGETQYF. For the CDR3, the DNA is TGTGCCAGTAGTTTGGGACAGGCGGACACCGGGGAGACCCAGTACTTC.

This rearrangement joins TRBV9 to TRBJ1-6; D unresolved. Trimming left V 0 bases short and J 12 bases short, with 13 bases between. Germline V gene lookup returns CDR1 SGDLS and CDR2 YYNGEE. The CDR3 is 14 amino acids. CDR3 in DNA: TGTGCCAGCAGCGTAGTGGCAGCCATCCAACCCCTCCACTTT. The encoded protein is CASSVVAAIQPLHF.

The chain links TRBV25-1 to TRBJ2-1; a weak D match, TRBD1 (6 bases). With 2 bases removed from V and 12 bases from J, the gap between germline ends came to 14 bases. There are 13 residues in the CDR3. In germline, CDR1 is MGHDK, CDR2 SYGVNS. The DNA for the CDR3 is TGTGCCAGCAGTGAAGGTTCAGGGGTCGGGCAGTTCTTC. This gives the protein CASSEGSGVGQFF.

This sequence joins TRBV10-3 and TRBJ2-2; 9 bases fit TRBD1. Germline values: CDR1 ENHRY, CDR2 SYGVKD. The CDR3 covers 15 residues. Trimming removed 10 bases from V and 3 bases from J; junction bases left unmatched: 9. The CDR3 DNA reads TGTGCCAGCAGGCAAGGACAGGGGTACACCGGGGAGCTGTTTTTT. Translating it yields CASRQGQGYTGELFF.